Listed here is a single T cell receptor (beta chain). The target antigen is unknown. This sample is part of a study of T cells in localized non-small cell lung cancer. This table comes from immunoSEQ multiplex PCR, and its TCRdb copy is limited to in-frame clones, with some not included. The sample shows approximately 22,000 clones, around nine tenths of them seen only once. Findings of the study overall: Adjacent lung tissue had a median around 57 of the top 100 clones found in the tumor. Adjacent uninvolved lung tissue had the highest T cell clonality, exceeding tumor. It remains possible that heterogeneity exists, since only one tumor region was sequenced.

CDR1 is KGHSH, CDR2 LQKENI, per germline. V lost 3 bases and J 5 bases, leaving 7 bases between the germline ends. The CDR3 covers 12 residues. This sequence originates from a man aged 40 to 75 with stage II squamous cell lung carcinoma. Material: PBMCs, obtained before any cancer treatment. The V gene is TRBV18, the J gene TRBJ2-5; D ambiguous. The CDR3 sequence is CASSPDHETQYF. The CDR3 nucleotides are TGTGCCAGCTCACCTGATCACGAGACCCAGTACTTC.